This T cell receptor beta chain was documented in a study of T cells in Graves' hyperthyroidism and ophthalmopathy. Study-level points and caveats: Model output signaled ophthalmopathy a median roughly 6.5 months ahead of onset. Peripheral blood also featured most of the thyroid clonotypes expanded above 0.001. In the analysis, a 13 V-J model separated ophthalmopathy from stable hyperthyroidism.

Germline V gives CDR1 SNHLY, CDR2 FYNNEI. The CDR3 contains 16 residues. J lost 4 bases, V lost 6 bases, and 6 bases had no gene match. Details on this clonotype: Antigen unknown.

Regions amplified from RNA transcripts were the TCR beta CDR3 regions. The HTBI primer set was used in a first-round RT-PCR of the TCR CDR3. MiXCR, applied by TCRdb to the multiplex PCR reads, yields one record per CDR3 protein. The sample records hundreds of thousands of distinct CDR3 sequences, less than 25% being singletons. In making diagnoses, clinical symptoms, serum thyroxine and TRAb, thyroid ultrasound and orbital computed tomography were all used. Sequenced sample: blood. The chain carries TRBV2 and TRBJ2-2, with 12 positions matching TRBD2. The source of this sequence is a man younger than 40 with Graves' ophthalmopathy. This CDR3 reads CASSHGLAGSTGELFF. The CDR3, as DNA: TGTGCCAGCAGCCACGGACTAGCGGGATCCACCGGGGAGCTGTTTTTT.